Listed here is a single T cell receptor beta chain. These data are taken from a study of T cell changes during pregnancy in multiple sclerosis. This table comes from immunoSEQ multiplex PCR, and its TCRdb copy is limited to in-frame clones, with some not included. The table shows more than 65,000 clones, with 90% to 95% occurring only once. Germline V CDR1 and CDR2: LNHNV, YYDKDF (reference sequence). The CDR3 has 15 amino acids. Trimming removed 0 bases from V and 0 bases from J, with 6 bases in between. The source of this sequence is a female donor with multiple sclerosis, enrolled in a pregnancy study. This chain connects TRBV15 to TRBJ2-4, with D possibly TRBD2 on 5 matching bases. Sequenced material: peripheral blood, taken in the first trimester of pregnancy. The CDR3 region has the DNA TGTGCCACCAGCAGAGACGGAGGAGCCAAAAACATTCAGTACTTC. Translated, it gives CATSRDGGAKNIQYF.